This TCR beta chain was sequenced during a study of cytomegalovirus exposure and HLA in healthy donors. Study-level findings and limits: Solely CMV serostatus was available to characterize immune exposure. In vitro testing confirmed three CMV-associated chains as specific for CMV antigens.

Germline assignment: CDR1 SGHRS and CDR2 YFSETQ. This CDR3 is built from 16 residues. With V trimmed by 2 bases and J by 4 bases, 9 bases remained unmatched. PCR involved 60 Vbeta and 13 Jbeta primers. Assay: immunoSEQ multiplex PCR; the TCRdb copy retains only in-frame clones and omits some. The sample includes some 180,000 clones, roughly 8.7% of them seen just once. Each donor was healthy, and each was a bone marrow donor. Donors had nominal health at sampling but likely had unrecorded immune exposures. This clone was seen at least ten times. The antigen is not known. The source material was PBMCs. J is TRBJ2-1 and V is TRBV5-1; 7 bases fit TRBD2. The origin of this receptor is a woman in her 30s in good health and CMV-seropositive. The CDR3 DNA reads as TGCGCCAGCAGCTTTCCTAGCGGAGGGAGGTACAATGAGCAGTTCTTC. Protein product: CASSFPSGGRYNEQFF.